This T cell receptor beta chain stems from a study of blood T cell repertoires in COVID-19. This clone was seen once. The CDR3 is 14 residues long. Unmatched junction bases numbered 7, after V lost 4 bases and J lost 6 bases. CDR1 MGHDK and CDR2 SYGVNS come from the germline V gene. TCRdb keeps only in-frame clones here, not all; method: immunoSEQ multiplex PCR. The data contain about 140,000 clones, about 87% of them singletons. The receptor was isolated from a woman aged 40 to 50 with acute or convalescent COVID-19. The J gene is TRBJ1-2, the V gene TRBV25-1, with 8 bases identical to TRBD1. Sequencing was done on a sample of peripheral blood. DNA for the CDR3: TGTGCCAGCAGTGTGACAGGGGCCGCACATGGCTACACCTTC. Its translation is CASSVTGAAHGYTF.